This entry is about one T cell receptor beta chain. What it binds is not known. Some clones are missing from TCRdb's copy, which holds only in-frame ones; the method was immunoSEQ multiplex PCR. This table holds around 18,000 clones, about two thirds found once. CDR1 and CDR2 (germline): SGDLS, YYNGEE. This CDR3 has 15 residues. This sample was taken from a study of T cells in narcolepsy. Notes on the study in general: Autoreactive clonotypes reportedly recurred in blood of same and different patients, not controls.

The sequence was collected from a human donor with narcolepsy. The sequencing input was CD45RA- memory CD8+ T cells from PBMCs. V is TRBV9 and J is TRBJ2-5, with TRBD1 matching 7 bases. The J call is doubtful: the DNA matches TRBJ2-7 better. CDR3 loop: CASSVEGQPPYEQYF. CDR3 bases: TGTGCCAGCAGCGTAGAGGGACAGCCGCCTTACGAGCAGTACTTC.